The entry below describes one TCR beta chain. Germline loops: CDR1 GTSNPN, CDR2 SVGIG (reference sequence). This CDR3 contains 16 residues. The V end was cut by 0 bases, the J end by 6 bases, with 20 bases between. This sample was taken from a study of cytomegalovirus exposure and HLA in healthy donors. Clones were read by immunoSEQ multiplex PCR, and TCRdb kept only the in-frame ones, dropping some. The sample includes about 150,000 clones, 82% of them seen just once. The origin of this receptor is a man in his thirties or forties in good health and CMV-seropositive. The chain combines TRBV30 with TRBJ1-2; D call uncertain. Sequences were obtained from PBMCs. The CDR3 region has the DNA TGTGCCTGGAGTGTACGGGGTGTGGGGAGAGGGCATGGCTACACCTTC. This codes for CAWSVRGVGRGHGYTF.